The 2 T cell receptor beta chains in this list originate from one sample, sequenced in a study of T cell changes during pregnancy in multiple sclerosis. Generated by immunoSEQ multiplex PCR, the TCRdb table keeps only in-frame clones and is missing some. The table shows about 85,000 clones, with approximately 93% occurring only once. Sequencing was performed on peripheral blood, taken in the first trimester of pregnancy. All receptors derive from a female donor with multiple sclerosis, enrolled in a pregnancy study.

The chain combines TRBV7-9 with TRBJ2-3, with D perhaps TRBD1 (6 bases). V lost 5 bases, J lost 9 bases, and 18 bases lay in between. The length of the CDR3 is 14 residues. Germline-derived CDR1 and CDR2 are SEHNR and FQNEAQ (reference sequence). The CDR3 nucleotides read TGTGCCAGCAGCACTACCTACCAGGGGTTGACGCAGTATTTT. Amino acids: CASSTTYQGLTQYF.

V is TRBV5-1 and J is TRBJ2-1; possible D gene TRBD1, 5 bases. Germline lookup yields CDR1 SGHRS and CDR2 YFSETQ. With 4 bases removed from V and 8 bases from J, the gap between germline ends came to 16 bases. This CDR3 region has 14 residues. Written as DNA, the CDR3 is TGCGCCAGCAGCCCTGGGGCAGGGTCCCATGAGCAGTTCTTC. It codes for CASSPGAGSHEQFF.